The 30 T cell receptor beta chains in this list originate from one sample, sequenced in a study of blood T cell repertoires in COVID-19. Sequencing was performed with immunoSEQ multiplex PCR; in TCRdb, only in-frame clones are kept and a portion is missing. The sample shows a few hundred thousand clones, about 88% of them seen only once. The sequenced material came from PBMCs or T cells enriched from blood (not recorded which). The receptors derive from a woman aged 18-29 years who had been exposed to COVID-19.

This rearrangement joins TRBV27 to TRBJ2-3, with D perhaps TRBD2 (7 bases). This CDR3 comprises 14 residues. Deletions cut 6 bases from V and 4 bases from J, with 14 bases between. In germline, CDR1 is MNHEY, CDR2 SMNVEV (reference sequence). As DNA, the CDR3 is TGTGCCAGCAGCCGAGGGGGGGCCCCAGATACGCAGTATTTT. Translating it yields CASSRGGAPDTQYF.

The chain combines TRBV11-2 with TRBJ1-1; no reliable D call. From germline, CDR1 is SGHAT and CDR2 FQNNGV. The V end lost 0 bases, the J end lost 0 bases, and 8 bases lay between the germline ends. The CDR3 covers 15 residues. CDR3 amino acids: CASSLDHRLNTEAFF. CDR3 nucleotide sequence: TGTGCCAGCAGCTTAGATCACAGACTGAACACTGAAGCTTTCTTT.

The V and J genes are TRBV7-9 and TRBJ2-2; 12 nucleotides line up with TRBD2. V shed 4 bases and J 7 bases; nucleotides not matched to a gene: 1. The CDR3 consists of 14 residues. Germline lookup yields CDR1 SEHNR and CDR2 FQNEAQ (reference sequence). This CDR3 reads CASSSGLAGGELFF. The CDR3 region has the DNA TGTGCCAGCAGCTCGGGACTAGCGGGCGGGGAGCTGTTTTTT.

This chain joins TRBV27 and TRBJ1-2, with TRBD1 identical over 7 bases. The CDR3 runs to 14 residues. V lost 3 bases to trimming and J lost 2 bases; unmatched junction nucleotides: 3. CDR1 MNHEY and CDR2 SMNVEV come from the germline V gene (reference sequence). Here the CDR3 DNA reads TGTGCCAGCAGTTTGGACAGGAGAAACTATGGCTACACCTTC. Translated: CASSLDRRNYGYTF.

The chain links TRBV25-1 to TRBJ1-1; 10 bases agree with TRBD1. The germline V gene has CDR1 MGHDK and CDR2 SYGVNS. The CDR3 contains 14 residues. Germline trimming cut 7 bases from V and 3 bases from J; bases unmatched to any gene: 5. The CDR3 sequence: CASTPGQGYTEAFF. The CDR3 DNA reads as TGTGCCAGCACCCCGGGACAGGGGTACACTGAAGCTTTCTTT.

V gene TRBV28 combines with J gene TRBJ2-4; D perhaps matches TRBD2 (5 bases). Germline lookup yields CDR1 MDHEN and CDR2 SYDVKM. This CDR3 has 13 residues. V lost 6 bases to trimming and J lost 11 bases, with 17 bases between them. CDR3 in DNA: TGTGCCAGCAGACCTAGGCAGAGCGGCTTTCAGTACTTC. Amino acids: CASRPRQSGFQYF.

This chain links TRBV28 with TRBJ1-2, with a weak D call TRBD1 (6 bases). This CDR3 region has 14 residues. Per germline, CDR1 MDHEN and CDR2 SYDVKM. V lost 5 bases and J lost 7, with 17 bases in between. In DNA, the CDR3 is TGTGCCAGCAGTCACGCCCTACAGGGTCTTGGCTACACCTTC. Encoded protein: CASSHALQGLGYTF.

This sequence joins TRBV28 and TRBJ1-1; 7 positions agree with TRBD1. CDR1 and CDR2 from the germline V gene are MDHEN and SYDVKM. V shed 5 bases and J 3 bases; nucleotides not matched to a gene: 12. This CDR3 is 16 amino acids long. In DNA, the CDR3 is TGTGCCAGCAGTCAAATTACCGGGACAGCGTACACTGAAGCTTTCTTT. Translation gives CASSQITGTAYTEAFF.

This chain uses TRBV5-1 with TRBJ1-5; D might be TRBD1 (5 bases). CDR3 length: 15 amino acids. Trimming took off 4 bases at V and 5 bases at J, with 16 bases between the two ends. Germline CDR1 and CDR2: SGHRS and YFSETQ. The CDR3 loop is CASSPGTGVDQPQHF. The CDR3 DNA reads as TGCGCCAGCAGCCCTGGGACTGGGGTCGATCAGCCCCAGCATTTT.

The rearrangement joins TRBV15 to TRBJ1-3; D uncertain. CDR1 is LNHNV, CDR2 YYDKDF, per germline (reference sequence). The CDR3 loop spans 17 amino acids. V was shortened by 3 bases and J by 3 bases, with 18 bases between the two germline ends. DNA of the CDR3: TGTGCCACCAGCAGGCCTAAGACCTGGGCTTATGGAAACACCATATATTTT. It translates to CATSRPKTWAYGNTIYF.

The rearrangement links TRBV5-5 to TRBJ2-3, with D possibly TRBD1 on 6 matching bases. Trimming took 1 base from V and 4 from J, leaving 10 bases between them. The CDR3 extends over 14 amino acids. Germline CDR1 is SGHKS and CDR2 is YYEKEE (reference sequence). This CDR3 reads CASSLYREADTQYF. The CDR3 bases are TGTGCCAGCAGCTTGTACAGGGAAGCAGATACGCAGTATTTT.

The chain uses TRBV27 and TRBJ2-1, with TRBD2 matching over 10 bases. This CDR3 has 15 amino acids. Trimming cost V 5 bases and J 0 bases; bases outside gene matches: 1. Germline V gene data show CDR1 as MNHEY and CDR2 as SMNVEV (reference sequence). CDR3 sequence reads: CASSPSGSSYNEQFF. For the CDR3, the DNA is TGTGCCAGCAGTCCTAGCGGGAGCTCCTACAATGAGCAGTTCTTC.

The rearrangement joins TRBV12-3 or TRBV12-4 to TRBJ1-2, with TRBD1 matching over 7 bases. The CDR3 totals 13 residues. J lost 8 bases, V lost 7 bases, and 10 bases had no gene match. The DNA for the CDR3 is TGTGCCAGCAACCCAGGGGGGAGCTACGGCTACACCTTC. It yields the protein CASNPGGSYGYTF.

V and J are TRBV10-1 and TRBJ2-7; 11 bases match TRBD2. V trimming: 2 bases; J trimming: 2 bases; junction bases outside the gene matches: 17. CDR1 WNHNN and CDR2 SYGVQD come from the germline V gene (reference sequence). The CDR3 spans 20 residues. CDR3 sequence: CASSETGGLDLSGRAYEQYF. In nucleotides, the CDR3 is TGCGCCAGCAGTGAGACAGGTGGTTTGGATCTTAGCGGGAGGGCCTACGAGCAGTACTTC.

V is TRBV6-1 and J is TRBJ1-3, with D perhaps matching TRBD1 (5 bases). The germline V and J ends were trimmed by 0 bases and 0 bases, with 12 bases remaining between them. The CDR3 length is 17 residues. The germline CDR1 and CDR2 sequences are MNHNS and SASEGT. Written as DNA, the CDR3 is TGTGCCAGCAGTGAAGCGTTTGGGGCCATCTCTGGAAACACCATATATTTT. Protein: CASSEAFGAISGNTIYF.

The chain carries TRBV18 and TRBJ2-7; 9 bases match TRBD1. Germline lookup yields CDR1 KGHSH and CDR2 LQKENI. The V gene end was trimmed by 4 bases and the J gene end by 7 bases; junction bases not matched to a gene: 11. The CDR3 totals 15 residues. The CDR3, as DNA: TGTGCCAGCTCACGAGCCGGGACAGGGACGGAGGAGCAGTACTTC. Protein sequence: CASSRAGTGTEEQYF.

CDR3 in DNA: TGTGCCAGCTCACCACCTCTCGGACAGACGACTAATGAAAAACTGTTTTTT. It encodes CASSPPLGQTTNEKLFF. The chain joins TRBV18 to TRBJ1-4; TRBD1 might be the D (6 bases). Between the trimmed V and J ends, which lost 0 bases and 2 bases, there was a span of 13 bases. The CDR3 has 17 residues. Germline V gene sequence: CDR1 KGHSH, CDR2 LQKENI.

The CDR3 DNA is TGTGCCAGCAGCTCGTACAGGGGGCGCAGGGGGGAGCTGTTTTTT. Translated: CASSSYRGRRGELFF. The gene calls are TRBV7-8 and TRBJ2-2, with TRBD1 matching 9 bases. This CDR3 region has 15 residues. Germline V CDR1 and CDR2: SGHVS, FQNEAQ. J gave up 8 bases and V 4 bases, and 8 bases lay outside the gene matches.

This sequence joins TRBV18 and TRBJ1-6; D perhaps matches TRBD1 (6 bases). The ends were cut back, 1 base at V and 6 bases at J, with 10 bases in the middle. The CDR3 runs to 15 residues. CDR1 is KGHSH and CDR2 is LQKENI in the germline V gene. Written as DNA, the CDR3 is TGTGCCAGCTCACCACAGGACAGCGCTAATTCACCCCTCCACTTT. Protein: CASSPQDSANSPLHF.

V and J are TRBV9 and TRBJ1-4; weak D call: TRBD1 (5 bases). Deletions cut 3 bases from V and 8 bases from J, with 14 bases between. This CDR3 comprises 14 residues. The germline V gene encodes CDR1 SGDLS and CDR2 YYNGEE. Here the CDR3 DNA reads TGTGCCAGCAGCGCAGGGAGGGCAGGAGAAAAACTGTTTTTT. Protein product: CASSAGRAGEKLFF.

The V and J genes are TRBV9 and TRBJ2-7; no reliable D call. The CDR3 extends over 14 amino acids. V lost 4 bases and J 2 bases, leaving 13 bases between the germline ends. Germline lookup yields CDR1 SGDLS and CDR2 YYNGEE. CDR3: CASSPRSATYEQYF. DNA for the CDR3: TGTGCCAGCAGCCCCAGGTCGGCCACCTACGAGCAGTACTTC.

The rearrangement uses TRBV4-3 and TRBJ1-2, with a weak D call TRBD1 (5 bases). CDR1 LGHNA and CDR2 YSLEER come from the germline V gene. Trimming removed 5 bases at V and 10 bases at J, with 23 bases between. This CDR3 is 15 amino acids long. CDR3 residues: CASSSRRGAMSAYTF. The CDR3 nucleotides are TGCGCCAGCAGCTCGCGCCGTGGGGCCATGAGTGCCTACACCTTC.

The V and J genes are TRBV6-2 or TRBV6-3 and TRBJ2-1; 9 positions match TRBD1. V lost 5 bases to trimming and J lost 4 bases; unmatched junction nucleotides: 3. Germline CDR1 and CDR2: MNHEY and SVGEGT. CDR3 size: 14 residues. CDR3 amino acids: CASSPGQGYNEQFF. DNA for the CDR3: TGTGCCAGCAGTCCCGGACAGGGGTACAATGAGCAGTTCTTC.

This clone was counted a single time. The V call is TRBV28, the J call TRBJ2-3; D may be TRBD1 (6 bases). The V end lost 4 bases, the J end lost 6 bases, and 11 bases lay between the germline ends. This CDR3 is built from 13 residues. Germline V gene sequence: CDR1 MDHEN, CDR2 SYDVKM. CDR3 nucleotides: TGTGCCAGCAGTTACAGGGAGATGGATACGCAGTATTTT. Amino acid sequence: CASSYREMDTQYF. The complete variable domain, with remaining parts taken from reference TRBV28 and TRBJ2-3, reads DVKVTQSSRYLVKRTGEKVFLECVQDMDHENMFWYRQDPGLGLRLIYFSYDVKMKEKGDIPEGYSVSREKKERFSLILESASTNQTSMYLCASSYREMDTQYFGPGTRLTVL.

The chain employs TRBV6-5 and TRBJ1-2; TRBD1 agrees at 10 bases. The CDR3 has 14 residues. V lost 7 bases to trimming and J lost 0 bases; unmatched junction nucleotides: 2. The germline CDR1 and CDR2 sequences are MNHEY and SVGAGI. The CDR3 sequence: CASKGQGSNYGYTF. The CDR3 region has the DNA TGTGCCAGCAAGGGACAGGGGTCTAACTATGGCTACACCTTC.

This clone was observed once. This chain uses TRBV27 with TRBJ1-1; D unresolved. The CDR3 covers 13 residues. Germline V CDR1 and CDR2: MNHEY, SMNVEV (reference sequence). V lost 5 bases and J 4 bases, leaving 11 bases between the germline ends. The CDR3 loop is CASSQPMSTEAFF. The CDR3 region has the DNA TGTGCCAGCAGTCAACCGATGAGCACTGAAGCTTTCTTT.

The chain links TRBV5-5 to TRBJ1-5; D uncertain. The germline V gene encodes CDR1 SGHKS and CDR2 YYEKEE (reference sequence). The CDR3 spans 13 residues. V lost 0 bases to trimming and J lost 4 bases, with 5 bases between them. Written as DNA, the CDR3 is TGTGCCAGCAGCTTGGCAACTAATCAGCCCCAGCATTTT. Its translation: CASSLATNQPQHF.

The chain couples TRBV19 to TRBJ2-5; 10 bases are a match to TRBD1. The CDR3 runs to 17 residues. Germline lookup yields CDR1 LNHDA and CDR2 SQIVND (reference sequence). The J segment lost 4 bases and the V segment lost 4 bases, leaving 12 bases of the junction unmatched. CDR3 in amino acids: CASSRQGAPMAGETQYF. In DNA, the CDR3 is TGTGCCAGTAGTAGACAGGGGGCTCCCATGGCCGGAGAGACCCAGTACTTC. The full variable domain, in which reference TRBV19 and TRBJ2-5 provide the parts outside the CDR3, is DGGITQSPKYLFRKEGQNVTLSCEQNLNHDAMYWYRQDPGQGLRLIYYSQIVNDFQKGDIAEGYSVSREKKESFPLTVTSAQKNPTAFYLCASSRQGAPMAGETQYFGPGTRLLVL.

V is TRBV7-3 and J is TRBJ2-2, with 7 positions matching TRBD2. The CDR3 totals 15 residues. J gave up 5 bases and V 1 base, and 4 bases lay outside the gene matches. Germline values: CDR1 SGHTA, CDR2 FQGTGA. CDR3 sequence reads: CASSLSGGGTGELFF. The DNA for the CDR3 is TGTGCCAGCAGCTTAAGCGGGGGAGGTACCGGGGAGCTGTTTTTT.

V is TRBV2 and J is TRBJ2-1, with 7 bases fitting TRBD1. The CDR3 has 19 amino acids. V lost 5 bases to trimming and J lost 3 bases; unmatched junction nucleotides: 19. CDR1 is SNHLY and CDR2 is FYNNEI in the germline V gene. This CDR3 reads CASSKQGKFREGNYNEQFF. DNA for the CDR3: TGTGCCAGCAGTAAACAGGGGAAGTTCCGGGAAGGTAACTACAATGAGCAGTTCTTC. Looking up the rest from reference TRBV2 and TRBJ2-1 gives the full variable domain: EPEVTQTPSHQVTQMGQEVILRCVPISNHLYFYWYRQILGQKVEFLVSFYNNEISEKSEIFDDQFSVERPDGSNFTLKIRSTKLEDSAMYFCASSKQGKFREGNYNEQFFGPGTRLTVL.